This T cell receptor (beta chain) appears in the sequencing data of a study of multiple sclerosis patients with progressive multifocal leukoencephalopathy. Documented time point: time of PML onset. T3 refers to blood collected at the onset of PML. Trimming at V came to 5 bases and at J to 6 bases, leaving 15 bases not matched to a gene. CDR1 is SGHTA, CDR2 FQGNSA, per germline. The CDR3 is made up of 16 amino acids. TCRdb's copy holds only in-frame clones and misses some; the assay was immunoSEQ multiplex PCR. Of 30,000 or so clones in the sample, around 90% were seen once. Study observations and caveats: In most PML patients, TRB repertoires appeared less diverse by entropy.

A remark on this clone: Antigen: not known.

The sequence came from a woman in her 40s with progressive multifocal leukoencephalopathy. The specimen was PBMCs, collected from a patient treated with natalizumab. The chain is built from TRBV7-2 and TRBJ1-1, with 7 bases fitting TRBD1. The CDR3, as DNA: TGTGCCAGCAGCCTCTATGGTAGGGGGCAGGGCTCTGAAGCTTTCTTT. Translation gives CASSLYGRGQGSEAFF.